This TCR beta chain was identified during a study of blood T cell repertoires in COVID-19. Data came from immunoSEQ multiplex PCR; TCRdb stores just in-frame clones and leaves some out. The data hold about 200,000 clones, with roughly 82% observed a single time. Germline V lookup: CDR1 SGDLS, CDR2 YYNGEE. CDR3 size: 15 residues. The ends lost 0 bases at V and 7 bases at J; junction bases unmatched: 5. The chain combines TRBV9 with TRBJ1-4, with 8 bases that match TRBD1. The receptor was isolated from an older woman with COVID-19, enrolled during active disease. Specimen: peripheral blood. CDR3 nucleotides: TGTGCCAGCAGCGTAGAGGCAGGGGGCAGTGAAAAACTGTTTTTT. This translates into CASSVEAGGSEKLFF.